This TCR beta chain stems from a study of blood T cell repertoires in COVID-19. In the study overall: T cells, B-cell-depleted T cells, or PBMCs provided the cDNA or gDNA that served as material.

Per germline, CDR1 GTSNPN and CDR2 SVGIG (reference sequence). This CDR3 has 10 amino acids. With 4 bases removed from V and 11 bases from J, the gap between germline ends came to 6 bases. Repertoires were generated with immunoSEQ multiplex PCR, while TCRdb's copy carries only in-frame clones and drops some. The sample lists some 150,000 clones, about four fifths occurring once. Sample: peripheral blood. This TCR was sampled from a woman in her sixties or seventies with acute or convalescent COVID-19. This sequence joins TRBV30 and TRBJ1-6; TRBD1 might be the D (5 bases). The CDR3 coding sequence is TGTGCCTGGATGGGGCCACCCCTCCACTTT. Its protein product is CAWMGPPLHF.